These T cell receptor beta chains were read from a single sample in a study of PD-1 blockade in classical Hodgkin lymphoma. This table comes from immunoSEQ multiplex PCR, and its TCRdb copy is limited to in-frame clones, with some not included. The sample has over 20,000 clones, roughly 73% seen once. The sequencing here drew on peripheral blood mononuclear cells (PBMCs), taken before the second cycle of nivolumab. Receptor source: a human donor with classical Hodgkin lymphoma. CDR3s include the opening cysteine and the closing phenylalanine or tryptophan. A D gene is named only where the DNA matches it firmly. The size of a clone is reported for some rows only, either as once, few or many, or as a class for expanded clones.

d_gene,v_gene,j_gene,abundance,CDR3nt,CDR3aa
-,TRBV6-5,TRBJ2-7,-,TGTGCCAGCAGTTACGGTAAAGGCGAGCAGTACTTC,CASSYGKGEQYF
-,TRBV19,TRBJ2-1,-,TGTGCCAGTAGTATGGGGCATAGAGGTGAGCAGTTCTTC,CASSMGHRGEQFF
-,TRBV30,TRBJ2-1,-,TGTGCCTGGAGTGTAACGGATTACGAGTTCTTC,CAWSVTDYEFF
TRBD1,TRBV6-1,TRBJ2-3,once,TGTGCCAGCAGTGAAGAGGGGGCAGGGGTCGGTACGCAGTATTTT,CASSEEGAGVGTQYF
-,TRBV19,TRBJ2-7,-,TGTGCCAGTAGCCGCGGGATTGCGGGGACCTCCTACGAGCAGTACTTC,CASSRGIAGTSYEQYF
TRBD1,TRBV6-5,TRBJ2-7,-,TGTGCCAGCAGACAGGGGGGCGAGCAGTACTTC,CASRQGGEQYF
TRBD1,TRBV27,TRBJ1-2,-,TGTGCCAGCAGTTTATCGAATTGGGACAGGGAGGAGGGCTACACCTTC,CASSLSNWDREEGYTF
-,TRBV25-1,TRBJ2-5,-,TGTGCCAGCAGTGAGCGACGGGGCCTTGGGGAGACCCAGTACTTC,CASSERRGLGETQYF
-,TRBV18,TRBJ1-1,-,TGTGCCAGCTCACCAATGCTGACTTCTAACACTGAAGCTTTCTTT,CASSPMLTSNTEAFF
-,TRBV5-6,TRBJ2-7,-,TGTGCCAGCAGCAATGGGGGCGAGCAGTACTTC,CASSNGGEQYF
-,TRBV10-2,TRBJ1-1,-,TGCGCCAGCGGGCTCCAGGGTAACACTGAAGCTTTCTTT,CASGLQGNTEAFF
-,TRBV2,TRBJ1-4,few,TGTGCCAGCAGTGAAATTAAAAAACTGTTTTTT,CASSEIKKLFF
TRBD2,TRBV5-1,TRBJ2-1,-,TGCGCCAGCAGCTTGGGGCTAGCGGGAGAGCAGTTCTTC,CASSLGLAGEQFF
TRBD2,TRBV7-8,TRBJ2-1,-,TGTGCCAGCAGCTTAGGACTAGCGGGAGGGGAGCAGTTCTTC,CASSLGLAGGEQFF
TRBD1,TRBV11-3,TRBJ2-1,-,TGTGCCAGCAGCCTCCGGACAGGGCCTCCCAACAATGAGCAGTTCTTC,CASSLRTGPPNNEQFF
-,TRBV11-2,TRBJ2-3,-,TGTGCCAGCCTCAGATCCGGGGAAGATACGCAGTATTTT,CASLRSGEDTQYF
-,TRBV15,TRBJ1-3,once,TGTGCCACCAGCAGAGGAGGACAGAGGTCCGTGGGCGGAAACACCATATATTTT,CATSRGGQRSVGGNTIYF
TRBD1,TRBV19,TRBJ1-4,-,TGTGCCAGTAGTATCGGACAGGGGAATGAAAAACTGTTTTTT,CASSIGQGNEKLFF
TRBD2,TRBV7-7,TRBJ2-4,-,TGTGCCCAGCGGGAGCGCTTGGAAAACATTCAGTACTTC,CAQRERLENIQYF
TRBD1,TRBV29-1,TRBJ2-7,-,TGCAGCGCTAACAGGGGGCTAGATGAGCAGTACTTC,CSANRGLDEQYF
-,TRBV5-4,TRBJ2-7,-,TGTGCCAGCAGCTTGGGATACGGGCAGGTGCAGTACTTC,CASSLGYGQVQYF
-,TRBV27,TRBJ1-5,once,TGTGCCAGCAGTACGGGGGGGGGCCCATCGTACCACAATCAGCCCCAGCATTTT,CASSTGGGPSYHNQPQHF
-,TRBV19,TRBJ1-5,-,TGTGCCAGTAAGCTGCGGCAGGCGGGGGCAGCCCAGCATTTT,CASKLRQAGAAQHF
TRBD1,TRBV2,TRBJ2-7,-,TGTGCCAGCAGTGAAGAACCGGACAGGGCTCCTTACGAGCAGTACTTC,CASSEEPDRAPYEQYF
TRBD2,TRBV7-6,TRBJ2-3,-,TGTGCCAGCAGCCCCCGAGCGGGAATTAACACAGATACGCAGTATTTT,CASSPRAGINTDTQYF
-,TRBV4-1,TRBJ2-7,-,TGCGCCAGCAGCGTCCGGGAACGCGGAGGCTACGAGCAGTACTTC,CASSVRERGGYEQYF
TRBD1,TRBV7-8,TRBJ2-5,-,TGTGCCAGCAGCTTTATAGGACAGGGGGCATTGGAGACCCAGTACTTC,CASSFIGQGALETQYF
-,TRBV5-3,TRBJ2-2,-,TGTGCCAGAAGCTTGGTGGGGGAGCTGTTTTTT,CARSLVGELFF
-,TRBV7-2,TRBJ2-2,-,TGTGCCAGCAGCTATTACATCAGGGGATCCGGGGAGCTGTTTTTT,CASSYYIRGSGELFF
-,TRBV25-1,TRBJ1-2,-,TGTGCCAGCAGTCACAGCTCCCCGCAGGGAGGGTTTGGCTACACCTTC,CASSHSSPQGGFGYTF
-,TRBV4-1,TRBJ1-2,-,TGCGCCAGCAGCCTGCGACGGAACTATGGCTACACCTTC,CASSLRRNYGYTF
TRBD1,TRBV6-1,TRBJ1-5,-,TGTGCCAGCAGTTCCAGACAGGGGGCCAATCAGCCCCAGCATTTT,CASSSRQGANQPQHF
-,TRBV1,TRBJ2-7,-,TGCACCAGCAGCCATCTTCAAGCCCCCGGAGCATCCTACGAGCAGTACTTC,CTSSHLQAPGASYEQYF
TRBD2,TRBV4-1,TRBJ2-7,-,TGCGCCAGCAGCCAAGAGGGACTAGCGGGAGTCGTTTTTGAGTACGAGCAGTACTTC,CASSQEGLAGVVFEYEQYF
-,TRBV18,TRBJ1-1,-,TGTGCCAGCTCACCAAGTGCCGGGGGCATGAACACTGAAGCTTTCTTT,CASSPSAGGMNTEAFF
-,TRBV20-1,TRBJ2-1,-,TGCAGTGCTAGATCTTTCGATGAGCAGTTCTTC,CSARSFDEQFF
-,TRBV27,TRBJ2-2,-,TGTGCCAGCCGACTCGACAGGATCACCGGGGAGCTGTTTTTT,CASRLDRITGELFF